The 8 T cell receptor beta chains below come from one sample, sequenced in a study of early T cells in non-severe SARS-CoV-2 infection. TCRdb re-called the 5' RACE reads with MiXCR, one entry per CDR3 protein. The repertoire holds around 50,000 distinct CDR3 sequences, roughly 5.9% seen once, with about 4.4% in the top ten. Sequencing was carried out using whole blood. These receptors came from an adult who was a healthcare worker with PCR-confirmed SARS-CoV-2 infection or an uninfected control (not recorded which).

This chain joins TRBV27 and TRBJ1-2, with TRBD1 matching over 7 bases. The length of the CDR3 is 16 residues. Per the germline V gene, CDR1 is MNHEY and CDR2 is SMNVEV (reference sequence). V lost 5 bases to trimming and J lost 4 bases; unmatched junction nucleotides: 13. The CDR3 sequence: CASSLYPTGPPYGYTF. The CDR3 DNA reads TGTGCCAGCAGTCTTTATCCGACAGGGCCGCCCTATGGCTACACCTTC.

J is TRBJ1-1 and V is TRBV27; maybe TRBD1 (5 bases). Per the germline V gene, CDR1 is MNHEY and CDR2 is SMNVEV (reference sequence). CDR3 length: 15 amino acids. The V gene lost 2 bases and the J gene lost 0 bases, with 10 bases spanning the gap. The CDR3 DNA sequence: TGTGCCAGCAGTTTAAGTCCAGGGATGAACACTGAAGCTTTCTTT. The encoded protein is CASSLSPGMNTEAFF.

This clonotype was picked up a small number of times. The V gene is TRBV5-4, the J gene TRBJ2-4; 8 bases are a match to TRBD2. The V segment lost 4 bases and the J segment 5 bases; nucleotides outside the gene matches: 8. The V gene's germline CDR1 is SGHNT and CDR2 YYREEE (reference sequence). This CDR3 has 15 amino acids. The CDR3 nucleotides read TGTGCCAGCAGCCGGGGGGGGCAGAGGGAAAACATTCAGTACTTC. This gives the protein CASSRGGQRENIQYF.

V and J are TRBV11-2 and TRBJ1-1; TRBD1 aligns across 8 bases. CDR1 and CDR2 (germline): SGHAT, FQNNGV. This CDR3 is built from 13 residues. Trimming removed 5 bases from V and 9 bases from J; junction bases left unmatched: 8. The CDR3 protein is CASSPGTGGKAFF. Here the CDR3 DNA reads TGTGCCAGCAGCCCAGGGACAGGCGGGAAAGCTTTCTTT.

This clonotype showed up just a few times. The rearrangement joins TRBV11-2 to TRBJ1-1; 7 bases line up with TRBD1. With V trimmed by 6 bases and J by 7 bases, 8 bases remained unmatched. Looked up from germline, CDR1 is SGHAT and CDR2 is FQNNGV. The CDR3 runs 13 residues. This CDR3 reads CASRRTRTGEAFF. The CDR3 DNA is TGTGCCAGCAGACGAACTCGGACAGGTGAAGCTTTCTTT.

This clonotype came up a few times. This rearrangement joins TRBV30 to TRBJ2-3; weak D call: TRBD1 (6 bases). Germline loops: CDR1 GTSNPN, CDR2 SVGIG (reference sequence). The CDR3 sequence is 14 residues long. Trimming stripped 7 bases from V and 1 base from J, with 15 bases between. The CDR3 coding sequence is TGTGCCTCCCAATCAGGGGTTGGCACAGATACGCAGTATTTT. Its protein is CASQSGVGTDTQYF.

At least ten counts were recorded for this clonotype. The rearrangement joins TRBV29-1 to TRBJ2-7; 11 nucleotides match TRBD2. Per germline, CDR1 SQVTM and CDR2 ANQGSEA. The CDR3 is 16 residues long. Trimming took 8 bases from V and 5 from J; bases not matched to a gene: 17. The CDR3 coding sequence is TGCAGCACATCTTCTGAGACTAGCGGGACAGTCGACGAGCAGTACTTC. This sequence encodes CSTSSETSGTVDEQYF.

There are many counts of this clonotype. V usage is TRBV10-3 and J usage is TRBJ2-7; 12 bases are shared with TRBD1. V shed 8 bases, J shed 5 bases, and the junction held 10 bases outside the gene matches. The length of the CDR3 is 15 residues. In germline, CDR1 is ENHRY, CDR2 SYGVKD. CDR3 in amino acids: CAIRRGDRGPDEQYF. The CDR3 DNA reads TGTGCCATCCGAAGGGGGGACAGGGGGCCCGACGAGCAGTACTTC.